This T cell receptor (beta chain) was sequenced for a study of regulatory T cells in long-lasting Graves disease. Time point here: newly diagnosed GD, antithyroid drugs for less than 3 months. RNA extracted from PBMCs served as the sequencing template. Diagnosing Graves' disease relied on the American Thyroid Association guidelines. Study results and caveats: Less diverse TCR repertoires were seen in persistent Graves' patients than in newly diagnosed ones.

Both iRepertoire HTBI primers and Arm-PCR of CDR3 regions were used to build the TCR beta libraries. TCRdb itself ran the multiplex PCR reads through MiXCR, one entry per CDR3 protein. The sample records a few hundred thousand distinct CDR3 sequences, about 19% being singletons. This clonotype was counted at least ten times. Its cognate antigen is unknown. This receptor was taken from a female donor with Graves disease. The sample consisted of peripheral blood mononuclear cells (PBMCs), taken at new diagnosis, from a patient treated with antithyroid drugs.

CDR3 in amino acids: CASSLRPREKLFF. The CDR3 region has the DNA TGTGCCAGCAGTTTACGGCCCCGGGAAAAACTGTTTTTT. The J gene is TRBJ1-4, the V gene TRBV12-3 or TRBV12-4; D remains ambiguous. The CDR3 is 13 amino acids. V lost 2 bases and J 8 bases, leaving 9 bases between the germline ends.